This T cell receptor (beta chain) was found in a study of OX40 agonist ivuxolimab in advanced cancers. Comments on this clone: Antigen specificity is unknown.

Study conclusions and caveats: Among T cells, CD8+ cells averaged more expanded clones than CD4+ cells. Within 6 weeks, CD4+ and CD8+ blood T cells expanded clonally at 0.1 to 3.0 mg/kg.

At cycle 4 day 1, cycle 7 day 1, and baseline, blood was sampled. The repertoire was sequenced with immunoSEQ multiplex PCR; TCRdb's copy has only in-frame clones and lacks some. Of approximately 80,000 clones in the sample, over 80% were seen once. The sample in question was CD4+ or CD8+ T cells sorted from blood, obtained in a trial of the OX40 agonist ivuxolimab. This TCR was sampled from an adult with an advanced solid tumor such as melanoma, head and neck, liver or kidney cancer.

The CDR3 sequence is CASSSRGALIQETQYF. The CDR3 DNA reads as TGTGCCAGCAGCTCGCGAGGCGCCTTGATTCAAGAGACCCAGTACTTC. The chain joins TRBV7-8 to TRBJ2-5; D is uncertain. This CDR3 has 16 residues. V lost 4 bases and J lost 2, with 17 bases in between. CDR1 is SGHVS, CDR2 FQNEAQ, per germline.